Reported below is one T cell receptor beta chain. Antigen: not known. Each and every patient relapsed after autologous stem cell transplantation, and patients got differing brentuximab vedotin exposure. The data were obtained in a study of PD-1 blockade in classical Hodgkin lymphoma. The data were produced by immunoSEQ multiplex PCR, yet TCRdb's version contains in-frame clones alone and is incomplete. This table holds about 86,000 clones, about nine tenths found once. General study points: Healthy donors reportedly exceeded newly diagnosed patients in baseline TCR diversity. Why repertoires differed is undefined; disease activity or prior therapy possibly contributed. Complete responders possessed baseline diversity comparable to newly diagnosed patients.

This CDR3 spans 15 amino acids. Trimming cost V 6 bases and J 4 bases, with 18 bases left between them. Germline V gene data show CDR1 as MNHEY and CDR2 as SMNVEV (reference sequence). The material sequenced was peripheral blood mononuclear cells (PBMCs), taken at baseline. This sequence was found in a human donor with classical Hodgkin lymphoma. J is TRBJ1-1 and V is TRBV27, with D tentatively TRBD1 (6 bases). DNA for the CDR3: TGTGCCAGCAGGGAACTAGGGGGGCAGAGCACTGAAGCTTTCTTT. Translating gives CASRELGGQSTEAFF.